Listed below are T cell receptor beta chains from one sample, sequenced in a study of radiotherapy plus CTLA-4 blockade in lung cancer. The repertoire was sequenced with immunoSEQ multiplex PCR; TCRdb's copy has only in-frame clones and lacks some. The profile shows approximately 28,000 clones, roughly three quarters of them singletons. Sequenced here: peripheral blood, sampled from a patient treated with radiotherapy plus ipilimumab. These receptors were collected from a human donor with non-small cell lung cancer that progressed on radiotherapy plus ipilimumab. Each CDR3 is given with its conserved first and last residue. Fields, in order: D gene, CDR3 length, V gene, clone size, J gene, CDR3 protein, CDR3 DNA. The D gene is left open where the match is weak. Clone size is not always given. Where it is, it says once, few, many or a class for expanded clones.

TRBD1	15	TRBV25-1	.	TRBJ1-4	CASSDAGQGYEKLFF	TGTGCCAGCAGTGATGCTGGACAGGGATATGAAAAACTGTTTTTT
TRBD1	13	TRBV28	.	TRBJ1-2	CASHWTGNYGYTF	TGTGCCAGTCATTGGACAGGAAACTATGGCTACACCTTC
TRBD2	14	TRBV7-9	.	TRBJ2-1	CASSLGLAGNEQFF	TGTGCCAGCAGCTTGGGACTAGCGGGTAATGAGCAGTTCTTC
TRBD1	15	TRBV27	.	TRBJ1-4	CASSPWTGVIEKLFF	TGTGCCAGCAGTCCTTGGACAGGGGTGATTGAAAAACTGTTTTTT
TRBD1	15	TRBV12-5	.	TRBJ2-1	CASSTGQGHYNEQFF	TGTGCTAGTAGTACGGGACAGGGCCACTACAATGAGCAGTTCTTC
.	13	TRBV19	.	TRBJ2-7	CASSITGTYEQYF	TGTGCCAGTAGTATTACAGGCACCTACGAGCAGTACTTC
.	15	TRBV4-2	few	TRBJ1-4	CASSQDPQGRGKLFF	TGTGCCAGCAGCCAAGATCCACAGGGACGGGGAAAACTGTTTTTT
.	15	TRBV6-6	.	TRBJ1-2	CASSYLLQGGDGYTF	TGTGCCAGCAGTTACCTTTTACAGGGAGGAGACGGCTACACCTTC
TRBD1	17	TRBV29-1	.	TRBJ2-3	CSVRGLVGQGATDTQYF	TGCAGCGTAAGGGGTTTAGTTGGACAGGGGGCCACAGATACGCAGTATTTT
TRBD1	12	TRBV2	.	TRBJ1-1	CASSELGQASFF	TGTGCCAGCAGTGAGTTAGGACAGGCGTCTTTCTTT
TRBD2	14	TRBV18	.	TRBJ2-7	CASSPPTSKYEQYF	TGTGCCAGCTCACCCCCGACTAGCAAGTACGAGCAGTACTTC
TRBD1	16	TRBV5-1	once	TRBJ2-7	CASSISGTGAFDEQYF	TGCGCCAGCAGCATCTCCGGGACAGGGGCTTTCGACGAGCAGTACTTC
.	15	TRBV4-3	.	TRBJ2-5	CASSQERTGQETQYF	TGCGCCAGCAGCCAAGAGAGGACTGGGCAAGAGACCCAGTACTTC
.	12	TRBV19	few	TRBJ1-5	CASKYSNQPQHF	TGTGCCAGCAAATATAGCAATCAGCCCCAGCATTTT
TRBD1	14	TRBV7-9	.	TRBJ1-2	CASSDAGGDYGYTF	TGTGCCAGCAGCGACGCAGGGGGCGACTATGGCTACACCTTC
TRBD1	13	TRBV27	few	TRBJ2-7	CASSPDRGYEQYF	TGTGCCAGCAGTCCGGACAGGGGGTACGAGCAGTACTTC
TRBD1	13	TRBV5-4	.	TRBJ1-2	CATTRQGVRGYTF	TGTGCCACTACGCGGCAGGGGGTAAGGGGCTACACCTTC
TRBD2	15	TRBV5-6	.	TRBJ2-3	CASSLWEGPRDTQYF	TGTGCCAGCAGCTTGTGGGAGGGCCCGCGAGATACGCAGTATTTT
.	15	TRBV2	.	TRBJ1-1	CASSEASLLNTEAFF	TGTGCCAGCAGCGAAGCCAGCCTGCTGAACACTGAAGCTTTCTTT
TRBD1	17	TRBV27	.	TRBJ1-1	CASSPLTGTGLNTEAFF	TGTGCCAGCAGTCCGTTAACCGGGACAGGTTTGAACACTGAAGCTTTCTTT
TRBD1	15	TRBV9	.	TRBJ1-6	CASSLRTGNNSPLHF	TGTGCCAGCAGCCTCCGGACAGGAAATAATTCACCCCTCCACTTT
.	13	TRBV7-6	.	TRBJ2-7	CASSFGASYEQYF	TGTGCCAGCAGCTTCGGCGCCTCCTACGAGCAGTACTTC
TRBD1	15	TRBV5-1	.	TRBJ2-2	CASSPGTGGTGELFF	TGCGCCAGCAGCCCTGGGACAGGGGGAACCGGGGAGCTGTTTTTT
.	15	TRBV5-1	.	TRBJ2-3	CASKGDPSSTDTQYF	TGCGCCAGCAAGGGGGACCCTTCTAGCACAGATACGCAGTATTTT
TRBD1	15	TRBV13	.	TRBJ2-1	CASSGGQGLYNEQFF	TGTGCCAGCAGCGGGGGACAGGGGCTCTACAATGAGCAGTTCTTC
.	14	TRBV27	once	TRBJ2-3	CASSLAPSTDTQYF	TGTGCCAGCAGTTTGGCTCCGAGCACAGATACGCAGTATTTT
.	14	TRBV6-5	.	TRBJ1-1	CASSYGGLNTEAFF	TGTGCCAGCAGTTACGGGGGCCTAAACACTGAAGCTTTCTTT
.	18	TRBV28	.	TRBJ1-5	CASSLSSTAAGGNQPQHF	TGTGCCAGCAGTTTATCCTCGACAGCCGCTGGGGGCAATCAGCCCCAGCATTTT
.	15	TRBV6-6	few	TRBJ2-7	CASSKSRIPSYEQYF	TGTGCCAGCAGTAAGAGCCGGATCCCCTCCTACGAGCAGTACTTC
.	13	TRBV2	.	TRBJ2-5	CASSEARGETQYF	TGTGCCAGCAGTGAAGCGAGGGGAGAGACCCAGTACTTC
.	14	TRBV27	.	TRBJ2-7	CASSPRDTTYEQYF	TGTGCCAGCAGTCCACGGGACACAACCTACGAGCAGTACTTC
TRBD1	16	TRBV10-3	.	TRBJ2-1	CAISEPGDRGGDEQFF	TGTGCCATCAGTGAGCCGGGGGACAGGGGTGGGGATGAGCAGTTCTTC
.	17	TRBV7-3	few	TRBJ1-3	CASTLNHRISPGNTIYF	TGTGCCAGCACCCTTAACCACAGGATCTCCCCTGGAAACACCATATATTTT
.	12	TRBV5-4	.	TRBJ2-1	CASSLDNGEQFF	TGTGCCAGCAGCTTAGATAACGGGGAGCAGTTCTTC
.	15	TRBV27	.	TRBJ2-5	CASSFTGGLGETQYF	TGTGCCAGCAGTTTTACGGGGGGCTTAGGGGAGACCCAGTACTTC
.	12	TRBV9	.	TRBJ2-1	CASSGPSNQQFF	TGTGCCAGCAGCGGCCCCTCGAACCAGCAGTTCTTC
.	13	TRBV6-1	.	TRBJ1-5	CASSDRWNQPQHF	TGTGCCAGCAGTGACCGGTGGAATCAGCCCCAGCATTTT
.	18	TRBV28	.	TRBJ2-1	CASSPLSVTRSSYNEQFF	TGTGCCAGCAGTCCCCTTAGCGTAACGAGAAGCTCCTACAATGAGCAGTTCTTC
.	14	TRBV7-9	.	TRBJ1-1	CASSLESQAVEAFF	TGTGCCAGCAGCTTAGAAAGCCAGGCAGTTGAAGCTTTCTTT
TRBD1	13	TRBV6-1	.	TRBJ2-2	CASRRQGTGELFF	TGTGCCAGCAGGAGACAGGGAACCGGGGAGCTGTTTTTT
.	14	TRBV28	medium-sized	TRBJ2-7	CASALMEGSYEQYF	TGTGCCAGTGCTCTTATGGAAGGATCGTACGAGCAGTACTTC
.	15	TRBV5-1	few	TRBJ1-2	CASSQDFGGGGGYTF	TGCGCCAGCAGCCAAGATTTCGGAGGGGGTGGTGGCTACACCTTC
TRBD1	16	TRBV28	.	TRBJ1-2	CASIYSNYRGNYGYTF	TGTGCCAGCATTTACTCCAATTACAGGGGGAACTATGGCTACACCTTC